This TCR beta chain is from a study of cytomegalovirus exposure and HLA in healthy donors. Looking at the study overall: There were approximately 400 genotyped donors. Of these, roughly 80% fell in the genetic ancestry cluster associated with self-reported Caucasian donors.

PCR employed 60 Vbeta and 13 Jbeta primers. Here immunoSEQ multiplex PCR was the method, and the copy in TCRdb shows in-frame clones only, minus some. Here the sample spans about 180,000 clones, roughly 75% being singletons. CDR1 is MNHEY and CDR2 is SMNVEV in the germline V gene (reference sequence). The CDR3 is 14 residues long. Trimming took 2 bases from V and 1 from J, leaving 3 bases between them. This clone appeared a few times. The antigen is not known. Points from the study as a whole: The sole available immune exposure information was CMV serostatus. When a later analysis compared HLA-associated TCR beta chains with equally common others, the HLA-associated chains turned out to be more clonally expanded and to have lower generation probabilities. Previous analysis showed most TCR beta V segments were productive about 87% or about 30% of the time.

This TCR derives from a woman under 40 in good health and CMV-seronegative. V and J are TRBV27 and TRBJ2-6; D remains unclear. Sequences were obtained from PBMCs. CDR3 region: CASSLQSGANVLTF. CDR3 coding DNA: TGTGCCAGCAGTTTACAGTCTGGGGCCAACGTCCTGACTTTC.